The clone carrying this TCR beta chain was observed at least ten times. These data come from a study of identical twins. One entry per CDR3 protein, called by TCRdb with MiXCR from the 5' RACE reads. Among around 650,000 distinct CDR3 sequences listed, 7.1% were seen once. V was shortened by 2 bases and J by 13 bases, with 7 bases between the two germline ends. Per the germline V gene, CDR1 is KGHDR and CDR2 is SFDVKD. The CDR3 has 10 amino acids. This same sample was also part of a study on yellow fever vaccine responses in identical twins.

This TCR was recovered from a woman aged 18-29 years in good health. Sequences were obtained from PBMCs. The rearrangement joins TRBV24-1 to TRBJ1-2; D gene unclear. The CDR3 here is CATSDWEGTF. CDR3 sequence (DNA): TGTGCCACCAGTGATTGGGAAGGCACCTTC.